The 5 T cell receptor beta chains presented below share a single source sample, sequenced in a study of graft-versus-host responses after intestinal transplantation. Plating of approximately 200,000 CFSE-labeled responder cells was done together with approximately 200,000 irradiated, violet-dye-labeled stimulator cells. TCRdb's table, derived via immunoSEQ multiplex PCR, lists solely in-frame clones and lacks some. The sample includes 8,500 to 11,000 clones, under 40% of them seen just once. Sequenced material: alloreactive CD8+ T cells from a mixed lymphocyte reaction culture, taken before intestinal transplant. Subset meaning: CFSE-low proliferating T cells sorted from roughly six-day pre-transplant mixed lymphocyte reaction (GvH or HvG direction). Every receptor here comes from a human patient who received an intestinal transplant.

By sample share, this clone is medium-sized. The V call is TRBV6-4, the J call TRBJ2-2, with D maybe TRBD1 (5 bases). The germline CDR1 and CDR2 sequences are MRHNA and SNTAGT. This CDR3 is 14 amino acids long. V was shortened by 2 bases and J by 2 bases, with 6 bases between the two germline ends. The CDR3 sequence: CASSDDRNTGELFF. The CDR3 nucleotides read TGTGCCAGCAGTGACGACAGAAACACCGGGGAGCTGTTTTTT.

This clone turned up a few times. This sequence joins TRBV27 and TRBJ2-3; D perhaps matches TRBD2 (5 bases). CDR1 is MNHEY, CDR2 SMNVEV, per germline (reference sequence). V was shortened by 3 bases and J by 2 bases, with 9 bases between the two germline ends. CDR3 length equals 14 residues. Written as DNA, the CDR3 is TGTGCCAGCAGTTTTGACTATTACACAGATACGCAGTATTTT. Residues: CASSFDYYTDTQYF.

V and J are TRBV27 and TRBJ2-7; 7 bases align to TRBD1. This CDR3 has 13 residues. Germline-derived CDR1 and CDR2 are MNHEY and SMNVEV (reference sequence). V lost 8 bases and J lost 2; bases outside the gene matches: 6. The CDR3 is CASGPDRAYEQYF. The CDR3, as DNA: TGTGCCAGCGGACCAGACAGGGCCTACGAGCAGTACTTC.

This chain uses TRBV27 with TRBJ2-3; no clear D gene. The CDR3 is 14 amino acids. The germline gives CDR1 MNHEY, CDR2 SMNVEV (reference sequence). Trimming pared 5 bases from V and 4 bases from J, leaving 13 bases between. In DNA form, the CDR3 reads TGTGCCAGCAGTCTCATTTTGGGCGCAGATACGCAGTATTTT. Amino acids: CASSLILGADTQYF.

The chain carries TRBV5-1 and TRBJ2-7; 9 bases agree with TRBD1. Germline V gene sequence: CDR1 SGHRS, CDR2 YFSETQ. The trim removed 3 bases at V and 7 bases at J, leaving 8 bases unmatched. The CDR3 length is 14 residues. The CDR3 sequence: CASSWTGAQGEQYF. CDR3 bases: TGCGCCAGCAGCTGGACAGGGGCCCAGGGGGAGCAGTACTTC.